The 9 T cell receptor beta chains presented below share a single source sample, sequenced in a study of blood T cell repertoires in COVID-19. The assay was immunoSEQ multiplex PCR, and TCRdb's table has in-frame clones only and misses some. The data contain approximately 280,000 clones, about 93% of them singletons. Sample: peripheral blood. These TCRs come from a woman aged 30 to 39 with COVID-19, enrolled during active disease.

This clone was observed a single time. The chain combines TRBV4-1 with TRBJ1-4, with D perhaps TRBD1 (5 bases). This CDR3 is 13 amino acids long. CDR1 is MGHRA, CDR2 YSYEKL, per germline. Trimming shortened V by 0 bases and J by 12 bases, and 11 bases separated the two germline ends. The CDR3 sequence: CASSQDYRSQLFF. The CDR3 DNA reads TGCGCCAGCAGCCAAGATTACAGGTCACAACTGTTTTTT.

This clone was counted a few times. This rearrangement joins TRBV27 to TRBJ1-2; 8 bases agree with TRBD1. Per the germline V gene, CDR1 is MNHEY and CDR2 is SMNVEV (reference sequence). The CDR3 runs to 14 residues. J gave up 4 bases and V 0 bases, and 1 base lay outside the gene matches. In DNA, the CDR3 is TGTGCCAGCAGTTTATCTGGACAGGGCTATGGCTACACCTTC. Protein product: CASSLSGQGYGYTF.

The V gene is TRBV5-1, the J gene TRBJ2-2; D remains ambiguous. The CDR3 is made up of 14 amino acids. Germline V lookup: CDR1 SGHRS, CDR2 YFSETQ. With 5 bases removed from V and 0 bases from J, the gap between germline ends came to 8 bases. The CDR3 region has the DNA TGCGCCAGCAGGCCGGTCGCGAACACCGGGGAGCTGTTTTTT. It yields the protein CASRPVANTGELFF.

The V call is TRBV13, the J call TRBJ2-7; TRBD1 is a possible D gene (5 bases). Trimming left V 5 bases short and J 0 bases short, with 14 bases between. Looked up from germline, CDR1 is PRHDT and CDR2 is FYEKMQ (reference sequence). This CDR3 has 15 residues. For the CDR3, the DNA is TGTGCCAGCAGCGCAGCTACTACAGGCTCCTACGAGCAGTACTTC. As protein: CASSAATTGSYEQYF.

This clone has only one observation. The chain combines TRBV7-2 with TRBJ1-2, with 7 bases fitting TRBD1. V was pared by 1 base and J by 6 bases, with 8 bases of the junction left unmatched. The germline CDR1 and CDR2 sequences are SGHTA and FQGNSA. This CDR3 has 15 amino acids. The DNA of the CDR3 is TGTGCCAGCAGCTTAGTTATTGGACAGGATCATGGCTACACCTTC. Amino acids: CASSLVIGQDHGYTF.

V gene TRBV6-5 combines with J gene TRBJ1-1; TRBD1 matches at 8 bases. V lost 8 bases, J lost 2 bases, and 7 bases stayed unmatched. The CDR3 contains 14 residues. Germline CDR1 reads MNHEY; CDR2 reads SVGAGI. In DNA form, the CDR3 reads TGTGCCAGCGCGGACAGGGACCTTAACACTGAAGCTTTCTTT. Amino acid sequence: CASADRDLNTEAFF.

CDR3 coding DNA: TGTGCCAGCAGCGTAGATGGGCTCCACACAGATACGCAGTATTTT. It yields the protein CASSVDGLHTDTQYF. The rearrangement links TRBV9 to TRBJ2-3; D not certain. This CDR3 contains 15 residues. Trimming removed 0 bases at V and 2 bases at J, with 10 bases between. Germline loops: CDR1 SGDLS, CDR2 YYNGEE.

This clone was found once. The chain combines TRBV5-8 with TRBJ2-7; TRBD1 matches 8 bases. Germline trimming cut 10 bases from V and 5 bases from J; bases unmatched to any gene: 11. Germline-derived CDR1 and CDR2 are SGHTS and YDEGEE. The CDR3 spans 13 residues. The CDR3 loop is CAWPGGKEDEQYF. In DNA form, the CDR3 reads TGTGCCTGGCCAGGGGGCAAGGAGGACGAGCAGTACTTC. The full variable domain, its missing parts supplied by reference TRBV5-8 and TRBJ2-7, is EAGVTQSPTHLIKTRGQQATLRCSPISGHTSVYWYQQALGLGLQFLLWYDEGEERNRGNFPPRFSGRQFPNYSSELNVNALELEDSALYLCAWPGGKEDEQYFGPGTRLTVT.

V is TRBV21-1 and J is TRBJ2-1; the tabulated D call, TRBD2, remains unverified against the DNA. TRBV21-1 constitutes a pseudogene. The CDR3 length is 11 residues. Written as DNA, the CDR3 is TGTGCCAGCAGCAGGCCTAGCGAGCAGTTCTTC. This sequence encodes CASSRPSEQFF.